Presented here are 22 T cell receptor beta chains from one specimen sequenced in a study of cytomegalovirus exposure and HLA in healthy donors. The primer mix had 60 Vbeta and 13 Jbeta primers. Clones were read by immunoSEQ multiplex PCR, and TCRdb kept only the in-frame ones, dropping some. The sample lists 150,000 to 200,000 clones, about 81% occurring once. Specimen: PBMCs. Every receptor here comes from a woman aged 25 to 39 in good health and CMV-seronegative.

V is TRBV21-1 and J is TRBJ1-2; the D segment call TRBD1 is taken from the table without a DNA check. TRBV21-1 is a recognized pseudogene. The CDR3 runs 15 residues. CDR3 in DNA: TGTGCCAGCAGCAAAGAAACAGACCCTAACTATGGCTACACCTTC. The encoded protein is CASSKETDPNYGYTF.

CDR3 amino acids: CASSQTSGWGNEQFF. CDR3 coding DNA: TGCGCCAGCAGCCAAACTAGCGGGTGGGGCAATGAGCAGTTCTTC. The chain uses TRBV4-1 and TRBJ2-1; 9 bases are a match to TRBD2. The CDR3 has 15 residues. J lost 6 bases, V lost 2 bases, and 5 bases had no gene match. The germline V gene encodes CDR1 MGHRA and CDR2 YSYEKL.

The gene calls are TRBV7-6 and TRBJ2-5; 8 bases map to TRBD2. Germline-derived CDR1 and CDR2 are SGHVS and FNYEAQ. The CDR3 has 14 residues. Trimming at V came to 7 bases and at J to 8 bases, leaving 12 bases not matched to a gene. The CDR3 sequence is CASTTRGLEATQYF. CDR3 sequence (DNA): TGTGCCAGCACCACGAGGGGACTAGAGGCCACCCAGTACTTC.

This chain connects TRBV7-9 to TRBJ2-5; 10 bases match TRBD2. Per germline, CDR1 SEHNR and CDR2 FQNEAQ (reference sequence). The CDR3 has 14 amino acids. The J segment lost 9 bases and the V segment lost 6 bases, leaving 10 bases of the junction unmatched. The CDR3 sequence is CASSRSGGLIAQYF. Here the CDR3 DNA reads TGTGCCAGCAGTCGTAGCGGGGGGCTGATAGCCCAGTACTTC.

This clone was counted only a few times. V is TRBV5-1 and J is TRBJ2-3; TRBD2 matches at 10 bases. The J segment lost 6 bases and the V segment lost 0 bases, leaving 10 bases of the junction unmatched. This CDR3 comprises 17 residues. Germline values: CDR1 SGHRS, CDR2 YFSETQ. The CDR3 loop is CASSLGSSGSGTDTQYF. The CDR3 nucleotides are TGCGCCAGCAGCTTGGGGTCTAGCGGGAGTGGTACGGATACGCAGTATTTT.

This clone was observed a single time. The junction and the germline gene differ at one end; a read error may be behind it. The J gene is TRBJ2-7, the V gene TRBV2, with D unresolved. This CDR3 contains 12 residues. From germline, CDR1 is SNHLY and CDR2 FYNNEI. CDR3 residues: CASSEGELSLHF. The CDR3 DNA follows: TGTGCCAGCAGTGAAGGAGAACTGTCTCTACACTTC.

The V gene is TRBV9, the J gene TRBJ1-1, with a tentative D call TRBD1 (5 bases). V lost 2 bases and J lost 1, with 12 bases in between. CDR1 is SGDLS, CDR2 YYNGEE, per germline. The CDR3 totals 15 residues. CDR3 sequence (DNA): TGTGCCAGCAGCGTTACCTGGGGCAGGAACACTGAAGCTTTCTTT. Its translation is CASSVTWGRNTEAFF.

This clone was found once. V and J are TRBV7-2 and TRBJ1-1, with D perhaps TRBD1 (6 bases). With 5 bases removed from V and 1 base from J, the gap between germline ends came to 20 bases. Germline assignment: CDR1 SGHTA and CDR2 FQGNSA. The CDR3 has 17 residues. The CDR3 loop is CASSLTGQSGRNTEAFF. As DNA, the CDR3 is TGTGCCAGCAGCCTAACCGGACAGTCAGGTAGGAACACTGAAGCTTTCTTT. Filled out from reference TRBV7-2 and TRBJ1-1, the complete variable domain reads GAGVSQSPSNKVTEKGKDVELRCDPISGHTALYWYRQSLGQGLEFLIYFQGNSAPDKSGLPSDRFSAERTGGSVSTLTIQRTQQEDSAVYLCASSLTGQSGRNTEAFFGQGTRLTVV.

The V call is TRBV4-3, the J call TRBJ2-1, with 7 bases fitting TRBD2. The CDR3 is made up of 17 amino acids. V gave up 2 bases and J gave up 7 bases; unmatched junction bases: 14. CDR1 is LGHNA and CDR2 is YSLEER in the germline V gene. The CDR3: CASSQRLSSGPGNEQFF. CDR3 sequence (DNA): TGCGCCAGCAGCCAACGTCTTTCTAGCGGCCCTGGGAATGAGCAGTTCTTC.

The chain links TRBV9 to TRBJ2-1; 9 bases are shared with TRBD1. V shed 5 bases and J 8 bases; nucleotides not matched to a gene: 14. CDR3 length: 16 residues. Per the germline V gene, CDR1 is SGDLS and CDR2 is YYNGEE. The CDR3 spells CASSMWLTGGLYEQFF. For the CDR3, the DNA is TGTGCCAGCAGTATGTGGTTGACAGGGGGTCTCTATGAGCAGTTCTTC.

The rearrangement links TRBV2 to TRBJ2-7, with 8 bases identical to TRBD1. This CDR3 is 12 amino acids long. CDR1 is SNHLY, CDR2 FYNNEI, per germline. Trimming took 9 bases from V and 0 from J; bases not matched to a gene: 1. CDR3: CARGTGSYEQYF. In DNA, the CDR3 is TGTGCCAGAGGGACAGGCTCCTACGAGCAGTACTTC.

The gene calls are TRBV19 and TRBJ2-1; D ambiguous. CDR3 size: 12 residues. V lost 4 bases and J 8 bases, leaving 9 bases between the germline ends. Germline CDR1 LNHDA, CDR2 SQIVND (reference sequence). The CDR3 DNA reads TGTGCCAGTAGTAACTCGAGGTATGAGCAGTTCTTC. Its protein product is CASSNSRYEQFF.

V gene TRBV27 combines with J gene TRBJ1-4; D remains unclear. V gave up 5 bases and J gave up 8 bases, with 18 bases separating them. The CDR3 totals 15 residues. The germline V gene encodes CDR1 MNHEY and CDR2 SMNVEV (reference sequence). CDR3 loop: CASSPRPEREEKLFF. DNA of the CDR3: TGTGCCAGCAGTCCTCGTCCTGAACGGGAAGAAAAACTGTTTTTT.

This clone was seen a handful of times. The chain recombines TRBV9 with TRBJ2-1; TRBD2 matches at 10 bases. Trimming at V came to 5 bases and at J to 8 bases, leaving 7 bases not matched to a gene. This CDR3 contains 14 residues. Germline V gene data show CDR1 as SGDLS and CDR2 as YYNGEE. The CDR3: CASSVSGGADEQFF. The CDR3 DNA is TGTGCCAGCAGTGTAAGCGGGGGGGCGGATGAGCAGTTCTTC.

V is TRBV27 and J is TRBJ2-2, with TRBD2 matching over 8 bases. V trimming: 8 bases; J trimming: 5 bases; junction bases outside the gene matches: 10. The CDR3 extends over 15 amino acids. The germline V gene encodes CDR1 MNHEY and CDR2 SMNVEV (reference sequence). The CDR3 coding sequence is TGTGCCAGCTCCCACCGGACTAGCAGGACCGGGGAGCTGTTTTTT. Its translation: CASSHRTSRTGELFF.

This rearrangement joins TRBV13 to TRBJ1-2; D is perhaps TRBD1 (6 bases). The germline V and J ends were trimmed by 5 bases and 8 bases, with 24 bases remaining between them. Germline V lookup: CDR1 PRHDT, CDR2 FYEKMQ (reference sequence). The CDR3 length is 16 residues. CDR3 coding DNA: TGTGCCAGCAGCCTGGGGCTTCGGGGGGGCCCCAGGGGCTACACCTTC. Amino acid sequence: CASSLGLRGGPRGYTF.

This rearrangement joins TRBV27 to TRBJ1-2; 10 bases match TRBD1. Germline CDR1 reads MNHEY; CDR2 reads SMNVEV (reference sequence). Losses at the gene ends were 8 bases for V and 8 bases for J; bases not matched to a gene: 8. CDR3 size: 13 residues. Here the CDR3 reads CASRRQGAEGYTF. The CDR3 nucleotides read TGTGCCAGCCGGCGACAGGGGGCGGAGGGCTACACCTTC.

This clone was picked up one time. The chain employs TRBV7-9 and TRBJ2-5, with 9 bases lining up with TRBD1. Germline V gene data show CDR1 as SEHNR and CDR2 as FQNEAQ (reference sequence). V shed 6 bases and J 5 bases; nucleotides not matched to a gene: 10. The length of the CDR3 is 15 residues. The CDR3 loop is CASRSSQGAEETQYF. In DNA form, the CDR3 reads TGTGCCAGCAGGTCGTCACAGGGGGCCGAGGAGACCCAGTACTTC.

This sequence joins TRBV28 and TRBJ2-7; no definite D call. V was shortened by 6 bases and J by 5 bases, with 8 bases between the two germline ends. This CDR3 has 11 residues. Germline CDR1 reads MDHEN; CDR2 reads SYDVKM. In DNA form, the CDR3 reads TGTGCCAGCAGCGGGTACGACGAGCAGTACTTC. Amino acids: CASSGYDEQYF.

The V call is TRBV19, the J call TRBJ1-1; D ambiguous. The CDR3 extends over 13 amino acids. V shed 3 bases and J shed 4 bases, with 9 bases lying between them. CDR1 is LNHDA, CDR2 SQIVND, per germline (reference sequence). CDR3 region: CASSILGVTEAFF. For the CDR3, the DNA is TGTGCCAGTAGTATTCTCGGGGTCACTGAAGCTTTCTTT.

The chain is built from TRBV9 and TRBJ1-1; D is unresolved. The length of the CDR3 is 14 residues. Trimming cost V 0 bases and J 0 bases, with 6 bases left between them. Germline V gene lookup returns CDR1 SGDLS and CDR2 YYNGEE. The chain's CDR3 is CASSVVQMNTEAFF. CDR3 sequence (DNA): TGTGCCAGCAGCGTAGTACAGATGAACACTGAAGCTTTCTTT.

The chain uses TRBV9 and TRBJ1-1; D gene unclear. Per the germline V gene, CDR1 is SGDLS and CDR2 is YYNGEE. The CDR3 is 15 residues long. V was pared by 0 bases and J by 2 bases, with 11 bases between. The CDR3 sequence: CASSVGGLSNTEAFF. For the CDR3, the DNA is TGTGCCAGCAGCGTAGGTGGTCTTAGTAACACTGAAGCTTTCTTT.